This T cell receptor beta chain came from a study of T cell changes during pregnancy in multiple sclerosis. The germline CDR1 and CDR2 sequences are MNHNS and SASEGT. The V and J ends lost 3 bases and 2 bases, in that order; junction bases with no gene match: 13. This CDR3 has 17 residues. Clones were read by immunoSEQ multiplex PCR, and TCRdb kept only the in-frame ones, dropping some. Of around 100,000 clones listed, approximately 89% were seen once; the top ten hold about 3%. This specimen was peripheral blood, taken after pregnancy. The rearrangement joins TRBV6-1 to TRBJ2-7, with 7 nucleotides matching TRBD2. The clonotype comes from a female donor with multiple sclerosis, enrolled in a pregnancy study. The CDR3 sequence is CASSEKTYGLGTYEQYF. The CDR3, as DNA: TGTGCCAGCAGTGAGAAGACGTACGGACTAGGGACCTACGAGCAGTACTTC.